This TCR beta chain was identified during a study of T cells after yellow fever vaccination. Study context: For low cell numbers, libraries were made with SMART-Seq v4 Ultra Low Input. Study-level findings and limits: FACS-sorted repertoires could contain abundant clonotypes contaminating from the bulk population. A secondary response was less intense yet reached its peak sooner, at day 5 versus 15. In post-booster samples, most primary-vaccination clones reappeared (about 96% CD4, nearly 90% CD8).

This clonotype has a count of ten or more. The antigen remains unidentified. From the 5' RACE reads, TCRdb called clonotypes with MiXCR, one entry per CDR3 protein. This table holds about 75,000 distinct CDR3 sequences, around 7% found once. The origin of this receptor is a man between 18 and 35 years old who received the YFV17D yellow fever vaccine. The input for sequencing was CD8+ T cells sorted from PBMCs, taken around 10 days after the first yellow fever vaccination.

The DNA for the CDR3 is TGCGCCAGCAGCCGCATCCTCCGGGACAGGGATATCTATGGCTACACCTTC. Residues: CASSRILRDRDIYGYTF. The rearrangement links TRBV4-1 to TRBJ1-2; 9 bases align to TRBD1. Losses at the gene ends were 4 bases for V and 4 bases for J; bases not matched to a gene: 13. Germline CDR1 and CDR2: MGHRA and YSYEKL. The CDR3 has 17 residues.